The 27 T cell receptor beta chains presented below share a single source sample, sequenced in a study of Graves' ophthalmopathy and Graves' hyperthyroidism. For repertoire sequencing, the TCR beta CDR3 regions were amplified from RNA transcripts. HTBI-primed first-round RT-PCR preceded second-round multiplex PCR. From the multiplex PCR reads, TCRdb called clonotypes with MiXCR, one entry per CDR3 protein. The profile shows under 400,000 distinct CDR3 sequences, about a sixth of them singletons. The material sequenced was peripheral blood. These receptors were taken from an adult man with Graves' ophthalmopathy.

V and J are TRBV5-1 and TRBJ1-5; D may be TRBD1 (6 bases). The CDR3 spans 16 residues. Trimming took off 0 bases at V and 4 bases at J, with 14 bases between the two ends. CDR1 is SGHRS, CDR2 YFSETQ, per germline. CDR3 residues: CASSLEGDTSNQPQHF. The CDR3, as DNA: TGCGCCAGCAGCTTGGAGGGGGACACATCAAATCAGCCCCAGCATTTT.

This clonotype was seen many times. V and J are TRBV11-1 and TRBJ2-2; TRBD1 agrees at 7 bases. CDR3 length: 14 residues. In germline, CDR1 is SGHAT, CDR2 FQDESV (reference sequence). J was trimmed by 6 bases and V by 7 bases; bases with no gene match: 8. The CDR3 coding sequence is TGTGCCAGCACCACCGACAGGGATGCCGGGGAGCTGTTTTTT. The encoded protein is CASTTDRDAGELFF.

At least ten counts were recorded for this clonotype. A much bigger clone sits one base away, suggesting this may be a read error. The V gene is TRBV10-3, the J gene TRBJ2-2; a weak D match, TRBD2 (5 bases). V lost 8 bases and J 4 bases, leaving 17 bases between the germline ends. Germline lookup yields CDR1 ENHRY and CDR2 SYGVKD. This CDR3 spans 15 amino acids. The CDR3 loop reads CAIGDTSRATGELFF. The DNA for the CDR3 is TGTGCCATCGGCGACACTAGTCGTGCCACCGGGGAGCTGTTTTTT.

The chain has TRBV28 and TRBJ2-5; TRBD2 matches at 10 bases. The CDR3 has 16 residues. With V trimmed by 3 bases and J by 4 bases, 8 bases remained unmatched. CDR1 and CDR2 from the germline V gene are MDHEN and SYDVKM. CDR3 protein: CASSLNPAGGPETQYF. Here the CDR3 DNA reads TGTGCCAGCAGTTTGAACCCAGCGGGAGGGCCAGAGACCCAGTACTTC.

This clonotype was recorded many times. The chain has TRBV5-1 and TRBJ2-7; the match to TRBD2 covers 7 bases. Germline loops: CDR1 SGHRS, CDR2 YFSETQ. The V segment lost 7 bases and the J segment 1 base; nucleotides outside the gene matches: 8. The CDR3 consists of 14 residues. CDR3 DNA: TGCGCCAGCGGCGCGGGAGATCAGTCCTACGAGCAGTACTTC. Amino acids: CASGAGDQSYEQYF. The complete variable domain, with remaining parts taken from reference TRBV5-1 and TRBJ2-7, reads KAGVTQTPRYLIKTRGQQVTLSCSPISGHRSVSWYQQTPGQGLQFLFEYFSETQRNKGNFPGRFSGRQFSNSRSEMNVSTLELGDSALYLCASGAGDQSYEQYFGPGTRLTVT.

Regarding this clonotype: One end of the junction does not line up with germline, which may come from a read error. The V gene is TRBV19, the J gene TRBJ1-3; no firm D call. The CDR3 is made up of 17 amino acids. The V gene's germline CDR1 is LNHDA and CDR2 SQIVND (reference sequence). Here the CDR3 reads CASTSSASAISGNTICF. In DNA form, the CDR3 reads TGTGCCAGTACCAGTTCGGCCTCGGCCATCTCTGGAAACACCATATGTTTT.

This clonotype was detected many times. This chain uses TRBV4-2 with TRBJ2-7; 15 bases fit TRBD2. The CDR3 loop spans 19 amino acids. Germline lookup yields CDR1 LGHNA and CDR2 YNFKEQ. V was clipped by 0 bases and J by 3 bases; unmatched bases: 9. The CDR3 bases are TGTGCCAGCAGCCAAGACCCCGGACTAGCGGGGGGGCCTGACTACGAGCAGTACTTC. Its translation is CASSQDPGLAGGPDYEQYF.

This clonotype was recorded many times. J is TRBJ1-3 and V is TRBV27; D remains ambiguous. CDR1 and CDR2 from the germline V gene are MNHEY and SMNVEV (reference sequence). The CDR3 has 16 amino acids. Trimming took off 5 bases at V and 4 bases at J, with 18 bases between the two ends. In DNA form, the CDR3 reads TGTGCCAGCAGTATCTCCAGAAGCACCTCCGGAAACACCATATATTTT. It codes for CASSISRSTSGNTIYF.

The rearrangement joins TRBV28 to TRBJ1-5; D unresolved. Germline CDR1 reads MDHEN; CDR2 reads SYDVKM. The CDR3 spans 14 residues. V was cut by 8 bases and J by 2 bases, with 13 bases left in between. The CDR3 reads CASALGQGNQPQHF. CDR3 bases: TGTGCCAGCGCCCTCGGGCAGGGCAATCAGCCCCAGCATTTT.

This clonotype was recorded many times. CDR3 nucleotides: TGTGCCAGCTCCCGACAGGGGGCGAAGACCCAGTACTTC. Amino acid sequence: CASSRQGAKTQYF. The chain combines TRBV18 with TRBJ2-5, with 10 bases lining up with TRBD1. The germline CDR1 and CDR2 sequences are KGHSH and LQKENI. V trimming: 6 bases; J trimming: 6 bases; junction bases outside the gene matches: 4. This CDR3 spans 13 amino acids.

This clonotype was observed at least ten times. The chain joins TRBV6-5 to TRBJ1-3; 10 bases match TRBD1. Germline values: CDR1 MNHEY, CDR2 SVGAGI. This CDR3 is built from 16 residues. J gave up 4 bases and V 8 bases, and 11 bases lay outside the gene matches. The CDR3 DNA sequence: TGTGCCAGCTCTCTCTCCGGGACAGGGGTCGGAAACACCATATATTTT. Amino acid sequence: CASSLSGTGVGNTIYF.

The chain combines TRBV20-1 with TRBJ2-5, with TRBD1 matching over 7 bases. Germline CDR1 is DFQATT and CDR2 is SNEGSKA (reference sequence). The CDR3 is made up of 13 amino acids. The V and J ends lost 6 bases and 5 bases, in that order; junction bases with no gene match: 9. The CDR3 loop reads CSAPPRGQETQYF. Here the CDR3 DNA reads TGCAGTGCACCTCCTAGGGGGCAGGAGACCCAGTACTTC.

This clonotype was seen ten or more times. The J gene is TRBJ2-5, the V gene TRBV30; D unclear. Germline CDR1 reads GTSNPN; CDR2 reads SVGIG (reference sequence). V shed 0 bases and J shed 4 bases, with 12 bases lying between them. There are 14 residues in the CDR3. The CDR3 is CAWSVMRLGETQYF. CDR3 nucleotide sequence: TGTGCCTGGAGTGTAATGCGACTTGGAGAGACCCAGTACTTC.

In this sample, this clonotype turned up many times. The V call is TRBV30, the J call TRBJ2-7; no clear D gene. V was trimmed by 0 bases and J by 5 bases, leaving 11 bases between them. CDR3 length: 13 amino acids. Germline CDR1 and CDR2: GTSNPN and SVGIG (reference sequence). Here the CDR3 DNA reads TGTGCCTGGAGTGTATTCGTACGGGACGAGCAGTACTTC. Translated: CAWSVFVRDEQYF. Full variable domain (rest looked up from reference TRBV30 and TRBJ2-7): SQTIHQWPATLVQPVGSPLSLECTVEGTSNPNLYWYRQAAGRGLQLLFYSVGIGQISSEVPQNLSASRPQDRQFILSSKKLLLSDSGFYLCAWSVFVRDEQYFGPGTRLTVT.

This clonotype was detected ten times or more. This CDR3 is CSARTGTSGSQETQYF. The CDR3 DNA reads as TGCAGTGCTAGGACGGGGACTAGCGGATCCCAAGAGACCCAGTACTTC. This chain links TRBV20-1 with TRBJ2-5, with 11 bases aligning to TRBD2. The CDR3 length is 16 residues. V shed 3 bases and J 1 base; nucleotides not matched to a gene: 7. Germline V gene data show CDR1 as DFQATT and CDR2 as SNEGSKA (reference sequence).

The rearrangement joins TRBV11-2 to TRBJ2-5; 12 bases line up with TRBD2. Germline V gene sequence: CDR1 SGHAT, CDR2 FQNNGV. The CDR3 runs 16 residues. V was pared by 5 bases and J by 2 bases, with 6 bases of the junction left unmatched. The CDR3 loop reads CASSITSGGTQETQYF. DNA of the CDR3: TGTGCCAGCAGCATTACTAGCGGGGGGACACAAGAGACCCAGTACTTC.

This clonotype was recorded many times. The V and J genes are TRBV7-9 and TRBJ2-5; 10 nucleotides align to TRBD2. The germline CDR1 and CDR2 sequences are SEHNR and FQNEAQ (reference sequence). The CDR3 is 15 amino acids. V shed 6 bases, J shed 1 base, and the junction held 5 bases outside the gene matches. The CDR3 nucleotides are TGTGCCAGCAGTTCGGGACTAGCGCCCCAAGAGACCCAGTACTTC. It specifies CASSSGLAPQETQYF. The full variable domain, with the rest looked up from reference TRBV7-9 and TRBJ2-5, is DTGVSQNPRHKITKRGQNVTFRCDPISEHNRLYWYRQTLGQGPEFLTYFQNEAQLEKSRLLSDRFSAERPKGSFSTLEIQRTEQGDSAMYLCASSSGLAPQETQYFGPGTRLLVL.

This clonotype was detected ten times or more. The chain carries TRBV3-1 and TRBJ1-1, with unresolved D. The germline gives CDR1 LGHDT, CDR2 YNNKEL (reference sequence). The V and J ends lost 0 bases and 4 bases respectively, with 6 bases between them. The CDR3 is 13 amino acids. The CDR3 coding sequence is TGTGCCAGCAGCCAAGAACAGCGCACTGAAGCTTTCTTT. It encodes CASSQEQRTEAFF.

This clonotype was counted at least ten times. V is TRBV29-1 and J is TRBJ2-7; 7 nucleotides align to TRBD1. J gave up 6 bases and V 3 bases, and 5 bases lay outside the gene matches. CDR3 length: 12 amino acids. Germline CDR1 SQVTM, CDR2 ANQGSEA. The CDR3 DNA is TGCAGCGTTGATCGGGCAGGGGGCGAGCAGTACTTC. It yields the protein CSVDRAGGEQYF.

This clonotype has a count of ten or more. The chain recombines TRBV9 with TRBJ2-2; TRBD2 is a possible D gene (7 bases). Germline V gene lookup returns CDR1 SGDLS and CDR2 YYNGEE. This CDR3 has 15 amino acids. The V end lost 1 base, the J end lost 6 bases, and 13 bases lay between the germline ends. Written as DNA, the CDR3 is TGTGCCAGCAGCGTAAGGGGCGGGGGCCCCGGGGAGCTGTTTTTT. Amino acids: CASSVRGGGPGELFF.

The CDR3 DNA sequence: TGCAGTGCTAGAAGGTCGGGGACTCCTCGATACGAGCAGTACTTC. Translation gives CSARRSGTPRYEQYF. The J gene is TRBJ2-7, the V gene TRBV20-1, with D possibly TRBD2 on 6 matching bases. Germline-derived CDR1 and CDR2 are DFQATT and SNEGSKA (reference sequence). V was pared by 2 bases and J by 4 bases, with 18 bases between. This CDR3 has 15 residues.

The chain links TRBV19 to TRBJ1-6; D not certain. CDR3 size: 13 residues. With 0 bases removed from V and 5 bases from J, the gap between germline ends came to 2 bases. In germline, CDR1 is LNHDA, CDR2 SQIVND (reference sequence). The CDR3 DNA follows: TGTGCCAGTAGTATAGATGATAATTCACCCCTCCACTTT. This sequence encodes CASSIDDNSPLHF.

The genes are TRBV12-3 or TRBV12-4 and TRBJ2-7; D uncertain. The CDR3 loop spans 15 amino acids. The V end lost 5 bases, the J end lost 4 bases, and 18 bases lay between the germline ends. The CDR3 coding sequence is TGTGCCAGCAGTAAAGATCGGATCACTTGGTACGAGCAGTACTTC. Its protein product is CASSKDRITWYEQYF.

This clonotype was observed at least ten times. V gene TRBV7-8 combines with J gene TRBJ2-7, with 8 bases matching TRBD1. CDR3 length: 16 amino acids. Trimming at V came to 7 bases and at J to 3 bases, leaving 14 bases not matched to a gene. Germline lookup yields CDR1 SGHVS and CDR2 FQNEAQ. In DNA, the CDR3 is TGTGCCAGCACCTCAGTCGTTGGACAGGGATTCTACGAGCAGTACTTC. Protein sequence: CASTSVVGQGFYEQYF.

This clonotype was counted many times. V is TRBV29-1 and J is TRBJ2-7, with D possibly being TRBD1 (5 bases). V was cut by 5 bases and J by 1 base, with 12 bases left in between. Germline lookup yields CDR1 SQVTM and CDR2 ANQGSEA. The CDR3 length is 13 residues. This chain's CDR3 is CSVPSGPSYEQYF. The CDR3 DNA reads as TGCAGCGTTCCTTCAGGGCCTTCCTACGAGCAGTACTTC.

As to this clonotype: The junction departs from the called germline gene at one end, perhaps through a read error. The genes are TRBV11-2 and TRBJ2-7; TRBD2 agrees at 14 bases. CDR1 is SGHAT, CDR2 FQNNGV, per germline. The CDR3 extends over 16 amino acids. CDR3 in amino acids: CAISLGATSGRAQQYF. CDR3 nucleotide sequence: TGTGCCATCAGCTTAGGGGCGACTAGCGGGAGGGCCCAGCAGTACTTC.

Ten or more counts support this clonotype. This chain uses TRBV20-1 with TRBJ2-7; 10 bases are a match to TRBD2. Germline loops: CDR1 DFQATT, CDR2 SNEGSKA (reference sequence). The CDR3 loop spans 16 amino acids. V dropped 1 base and J dropped 2; count of bases not matched to a gene: 8. The CDR3 DNA reads as TGCAGTGCTAGAGTACAAGGACTAGCGGATCCCTACGAGCAGTACTTC. It is translated as CSARVQGLADPYEQYF.